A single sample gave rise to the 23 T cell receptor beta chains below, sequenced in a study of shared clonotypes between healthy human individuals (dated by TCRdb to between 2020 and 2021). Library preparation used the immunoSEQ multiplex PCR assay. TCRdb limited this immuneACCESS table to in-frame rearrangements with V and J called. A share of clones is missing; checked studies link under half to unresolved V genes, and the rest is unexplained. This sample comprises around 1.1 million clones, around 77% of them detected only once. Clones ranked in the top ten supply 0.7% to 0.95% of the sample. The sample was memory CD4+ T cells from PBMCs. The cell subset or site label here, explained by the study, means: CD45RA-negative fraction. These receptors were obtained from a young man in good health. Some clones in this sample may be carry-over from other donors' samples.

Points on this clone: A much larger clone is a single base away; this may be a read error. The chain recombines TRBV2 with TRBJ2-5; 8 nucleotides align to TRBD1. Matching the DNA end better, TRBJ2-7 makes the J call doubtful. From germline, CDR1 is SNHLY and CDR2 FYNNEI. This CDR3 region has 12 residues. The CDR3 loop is CASRQGAYEQYF. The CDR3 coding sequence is TGTGCCAGCAGACAGGGGGCCTACGAGCAGTACTTC.

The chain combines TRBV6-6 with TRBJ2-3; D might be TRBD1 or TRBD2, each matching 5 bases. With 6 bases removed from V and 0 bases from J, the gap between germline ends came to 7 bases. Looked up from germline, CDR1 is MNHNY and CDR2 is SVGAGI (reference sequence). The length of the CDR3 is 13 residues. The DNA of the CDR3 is TGTGCCAGCAGAAGGGACAGCACAGATACGCAGTATTTT. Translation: CASRRDSTDTQYF.

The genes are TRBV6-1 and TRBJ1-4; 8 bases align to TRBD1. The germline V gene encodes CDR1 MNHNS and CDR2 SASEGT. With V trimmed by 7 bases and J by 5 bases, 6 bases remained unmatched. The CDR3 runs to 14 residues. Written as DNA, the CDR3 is TGTGCCAGCACCGTGGACAGGGTAAATGAAAAACTGTTTTTT. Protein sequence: CASTVDRVNEKLFF.

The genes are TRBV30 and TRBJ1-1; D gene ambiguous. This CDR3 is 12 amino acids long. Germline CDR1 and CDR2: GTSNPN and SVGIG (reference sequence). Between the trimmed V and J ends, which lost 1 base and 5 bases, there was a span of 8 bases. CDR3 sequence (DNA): TGTGCCTGGAGTGAAGTGAGGACTGAAGCTTTCTTT. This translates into CAWSEVRTEAFF.

The CDR3 DNA is TGTGCCAGCAGCTTAGATCGAAGCAGCGAAGCTTTCTTT. Amino acids: CASSLDRSSEAFF. The V call is TRBV11-2, the J call TRBJ1-1; no firm D call. This CDR3 has 13 amino acids. The germline V gene has CDR1 SGHAT and CDR2 FQNNGV. The germline V and J ends were trimmed by 0 bases and 8 bases, with 10 bases remaining between them.

The CDR3 sequence is CASSLERRERAETQYF. Here the CDR3 DNA reads TGCGCCAGCAGCTTGGAGAGGCGGGAAAGGGCAGAGACCCAGTACTTC. The V and J genes are TRBV5-1 and TRBJ2-5, with D tentatively TRBD2 (6 bases). The CDR3 is made up of 16 amino acids. Trimming removed 0 bases from V and 4 bases from J, with 16 bases in between. CDR1 is SGHRS, CDR2 YFSETQ, per germline.

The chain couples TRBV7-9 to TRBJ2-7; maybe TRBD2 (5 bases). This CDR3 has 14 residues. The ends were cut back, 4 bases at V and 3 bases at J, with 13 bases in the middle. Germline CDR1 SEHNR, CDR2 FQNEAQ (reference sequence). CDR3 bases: TGTGCCAGCAGCTCGGACGGCCGGGGCTACGAGCAGTACTTC. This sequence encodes CASSSDGRGYEQYF.

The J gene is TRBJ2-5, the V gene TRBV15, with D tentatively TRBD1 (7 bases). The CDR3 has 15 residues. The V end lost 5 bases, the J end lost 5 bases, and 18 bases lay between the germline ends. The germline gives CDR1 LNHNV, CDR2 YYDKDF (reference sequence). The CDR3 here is CATSRLGGRVETQYF. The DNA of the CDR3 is TGTGCCACCAGCCGACTAGGGGGCAGGGTCGAGACCCAGTACTTC. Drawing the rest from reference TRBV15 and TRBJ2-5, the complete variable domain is DAMVIQNPRYQVTQFGKPVTLSCSQTLNHNVMYWYQQKSSQAPKLLFHYYDKDFNNEADTPDNFQSRRPNTSFCFLDIRSPGLGDTAMYLCATSRLGGRVETQYFGPGTRLLVL.

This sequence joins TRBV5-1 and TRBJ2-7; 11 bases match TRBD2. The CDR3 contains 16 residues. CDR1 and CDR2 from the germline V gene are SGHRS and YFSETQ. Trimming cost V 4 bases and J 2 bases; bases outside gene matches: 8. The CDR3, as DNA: TGCGCCAGCAGCCCGTTAGGGACTAGCGGAGCCTACGAGCAGTACTTC. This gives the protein CASSPLGTSGAYEQYF.

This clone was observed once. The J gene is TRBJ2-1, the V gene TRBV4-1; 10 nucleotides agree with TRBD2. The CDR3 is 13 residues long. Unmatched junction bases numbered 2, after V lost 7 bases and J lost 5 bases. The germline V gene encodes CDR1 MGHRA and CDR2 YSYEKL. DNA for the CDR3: TGCGCCAGCACGGGACTAGCGAACAATGAGCAGTTCTTC. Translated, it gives CASTGLANNEQFF.

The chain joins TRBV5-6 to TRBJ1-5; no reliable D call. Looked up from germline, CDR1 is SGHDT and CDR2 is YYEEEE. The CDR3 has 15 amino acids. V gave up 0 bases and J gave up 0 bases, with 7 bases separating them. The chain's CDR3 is CASSLGHYSNQPQHF. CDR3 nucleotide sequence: TGTGCCAGCAGCTTGGGGCATTATAGCAATCAGCCCCAGCATTTT.

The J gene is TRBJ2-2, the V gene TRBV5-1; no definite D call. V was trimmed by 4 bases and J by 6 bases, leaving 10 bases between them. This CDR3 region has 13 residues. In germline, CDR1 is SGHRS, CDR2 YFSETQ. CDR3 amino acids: CASSRRVPGELFF. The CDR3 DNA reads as TGCGCCAGCAGCCGCCGGGTGCCCGGGGAGCTGTTTTTT.

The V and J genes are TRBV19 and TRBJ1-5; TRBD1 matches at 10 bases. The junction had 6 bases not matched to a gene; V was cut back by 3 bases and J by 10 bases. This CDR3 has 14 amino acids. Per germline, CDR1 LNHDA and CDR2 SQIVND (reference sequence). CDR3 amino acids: CASSIDRDRGPQHF. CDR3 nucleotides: TGTGCCAGTAGTATCGACCGGGACAGGGGTCCCCAGCATTTT. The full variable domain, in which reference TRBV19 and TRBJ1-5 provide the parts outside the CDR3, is DGGITQSPKYLFRKEGQNVTLSCEQNLNHDAMYWYRQDPGQGLRLIYYSQIVNDFQKGDIAEGYSVSREKKESFPLTVTSAQKNPTAFYLCASSIDRDRGPQHFGDGTRLSIL.

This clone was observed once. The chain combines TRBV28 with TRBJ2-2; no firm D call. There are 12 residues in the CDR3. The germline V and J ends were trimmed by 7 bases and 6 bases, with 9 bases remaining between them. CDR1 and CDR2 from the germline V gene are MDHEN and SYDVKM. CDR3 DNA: TGTGCCAGCAATATGTATCCCGGGGAGCTGTTTTTT. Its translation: CASNMYPGELFF.

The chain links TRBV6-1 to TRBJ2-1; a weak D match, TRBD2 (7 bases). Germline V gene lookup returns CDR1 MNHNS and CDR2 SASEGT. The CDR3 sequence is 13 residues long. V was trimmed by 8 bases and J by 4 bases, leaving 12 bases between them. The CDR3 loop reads CASAAGAYNEQFF. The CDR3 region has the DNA TGTGCCAGCGCCGCGGGGGCATACAATGAGCAGTTCTTC.

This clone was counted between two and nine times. Here the CDR3 reads CAISEEGIFWGKAFF. The DNA for the CDR3 is TGTGCCATCAGTGAGGAGGGGATCTTTTGGGGAAAAGCTTTCTTT. The chain joins TRBV10-3 to TRBJ1-1, with a weak D call TRBD1 (5 bases). The CDR3 contains 15 residues. Looked up from germline, CDR1 is ENHRY and CDR2 is SYGVKD. Trimming pared 2 bases from V and 9 bases from J, leaving 19 bases between.

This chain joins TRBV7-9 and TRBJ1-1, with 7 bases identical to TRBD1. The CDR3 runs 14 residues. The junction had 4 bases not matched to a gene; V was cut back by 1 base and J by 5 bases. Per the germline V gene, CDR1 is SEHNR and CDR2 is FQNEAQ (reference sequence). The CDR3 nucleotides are TGTGCCAGCAGCTTAGAGGCAGGGGGGACTGAAGCTTTCTTT. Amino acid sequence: CASSLEAGGTEAFF.

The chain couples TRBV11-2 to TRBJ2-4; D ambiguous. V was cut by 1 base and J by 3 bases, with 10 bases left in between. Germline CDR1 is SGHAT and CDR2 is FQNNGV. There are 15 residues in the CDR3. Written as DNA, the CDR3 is TGTGCCAGCAGCTTAGGGGGTAATTTCAAAAACATTCAGTACTTC. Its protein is CASSLGGNFKNIQYF.

DNA of the CDR3: TGTGCCAGCAGTTACAAAACGGGAGGGAGGGGGGAGACCCAGTACTTC. Encoded protein: CASSYKTGGRGETQYF. The V and J genes are TRBV6-5 and TRBJ2-5; 8 bases map to TRBD2. The trim removed 2 bases at V and 5 bases at J, leaving 10 bases unmatched. The V gene's germline CDR1 is MNHEY and CDR2 SVGAGI. CDR3 length: 16 amino acids.

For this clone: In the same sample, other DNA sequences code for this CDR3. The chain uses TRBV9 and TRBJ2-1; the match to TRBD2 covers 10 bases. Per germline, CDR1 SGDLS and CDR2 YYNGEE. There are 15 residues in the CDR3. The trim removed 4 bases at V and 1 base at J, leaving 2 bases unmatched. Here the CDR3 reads CASSLAGVSYNEQFF. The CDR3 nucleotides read TGTGCCAGCAGCCTAGCGGGAGTGTCCTACAATGAGCAGTTCTTC.

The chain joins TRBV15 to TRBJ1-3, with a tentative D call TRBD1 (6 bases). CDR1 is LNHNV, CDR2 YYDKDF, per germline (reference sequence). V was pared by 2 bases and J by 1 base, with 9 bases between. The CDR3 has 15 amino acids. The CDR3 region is CATSRTTGSGNTIYF. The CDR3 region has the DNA TGTGCCACCAGCAGAACAACAGGGTCTGGAAACACCATATATTTT.

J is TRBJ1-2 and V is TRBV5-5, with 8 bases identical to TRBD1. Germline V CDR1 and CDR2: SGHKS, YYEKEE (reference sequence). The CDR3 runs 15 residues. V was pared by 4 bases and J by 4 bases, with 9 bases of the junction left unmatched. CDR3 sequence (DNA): TGTGCCAGCAGCCAGGGGGCGCAGGGACGCTATGGCTACACCTTC. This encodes CASSQGAQGRYGYTF.

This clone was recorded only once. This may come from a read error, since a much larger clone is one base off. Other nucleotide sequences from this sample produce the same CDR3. DNA of the CDR3: TGTGCCAGCAGCTCAGCGGCAGATACGCAGTATTTT. It yields the protein CASSSAADTQYF. This chain links TRBV7-2 with TRBJ2-3; possible D gene TRBD2, 5 bases. V was shortened by 4 bases and J by 4 bases, with 6 bases between the two germline ends. The CDR3 covers 12 residues. CDR1 and CDR2 (germline): SGHTA, FQGNSA.